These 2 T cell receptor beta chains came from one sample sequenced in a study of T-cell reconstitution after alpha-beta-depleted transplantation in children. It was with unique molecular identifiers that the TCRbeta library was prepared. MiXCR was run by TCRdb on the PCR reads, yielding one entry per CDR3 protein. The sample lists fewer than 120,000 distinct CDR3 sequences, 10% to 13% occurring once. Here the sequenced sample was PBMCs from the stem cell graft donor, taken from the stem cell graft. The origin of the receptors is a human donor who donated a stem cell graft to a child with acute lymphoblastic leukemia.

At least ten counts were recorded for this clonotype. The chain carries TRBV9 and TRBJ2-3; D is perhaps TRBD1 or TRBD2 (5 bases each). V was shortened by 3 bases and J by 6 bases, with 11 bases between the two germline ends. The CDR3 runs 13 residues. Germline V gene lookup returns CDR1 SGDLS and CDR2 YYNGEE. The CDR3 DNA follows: TGTGCCAGCAGCGGAGGGGAATGGGATACGCAGTATTTT. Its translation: CASSGGEWDTQYF.

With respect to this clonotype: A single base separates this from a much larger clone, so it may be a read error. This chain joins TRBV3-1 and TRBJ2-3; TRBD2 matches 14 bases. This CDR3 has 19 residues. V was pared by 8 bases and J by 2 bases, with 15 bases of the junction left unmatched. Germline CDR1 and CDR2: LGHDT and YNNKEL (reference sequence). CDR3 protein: CASCLAVGTSGSNTDTQYF. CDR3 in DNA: TGTGCCAGCTGTCTCGCGGTCGGGACTAGCGGGAGCAACACAGATACGCAGTATTTT.